This T cell receptor (beta chain) was sequenced during a study of CD8 T cells in Susac syndrome. Germline V gene sequence: CDR1 SGHNT, CDR2 YYREEE (reference sequence). With 4 bases clipped from V and 2 bases from J, the junction kept 8 bases outside the gene matches. This CDR3 has 17 amino acids. An input of about 0.45 to 1 ug of RNA was subjected to reverse transcription using random hexamers. TCRdb fed the immunoSEQ multiplex PCR reads into MiXCR, producing one record per CDR3 protein. The sample yields around 190,000 distinct CDR3 sequences, 94% seen once. The V call is TRBV5-4, the J call TRBJ2-5; 13 nucleotides match TRBD2. Sample: CD4+ T cells from PBMCs. The receptor was isolated from a human donor with Susac syndrome. Written as DNA, the CDR3 is TGTGCCAGCAGCCCACGACTAGCGGGGGGCTGGCAAGAGACCCAGTACTTC. This encodes CASSPRLAGGWQETQYF.